This TCR beta chain appears in the sequencing data of a study of beta chain features in type 1 diabetes. Since all of the isolated RNA was reverse transcribed, expressed TCRB transcripts were what got sequenced. TCRdb's copy holds only in-frame clones and misses some; the assay was immunoSEQ multiplex PCR. Of around 340,000 clones listed, approximately 8% are singletons. In its sample, this clone was seen a few times. This CDR3 contains 17 residues. CDR1 and CDR2 (germline): LGHNA, YNFKEQ. V dropped 0 bases and J dropped 3 bases, with 15 bases sitting between them. Markers CD45RO/CCR7/CD25/CD127/CD95/CD27 served to sort CD4+ naive, central memory, regulatory and stem cell-like memory cells.

The gene calls are TRBV4-2 and TRBJ2-1, with D unresolved. Material: central memory CD4+ T cells from blood. This receptor was obtained from a woman younger than 30 in good health. The chain's CDR3 is CASSQDSWSFLYNEQFF. The CDR3 DNA reads as TGTGCCAGCAGCCAAGATAGCTGGAGCTTTCTCTACAATGAGCAGTTCTTC.